This T cell receptor (beta chain) was retrieved from a study of CD8+CD57+ T cells in acquired aplastic anemia listed by TCRdb under 2018. Regarding the research as a whole: On average, sorted CD4+ and CD8+ cells yielded around 3.5 ug of extracted DNA, with a range of roughly 0.18 to 27.4 ug. For healthy donor samples, the average read count was around 9.9 million for CD4+ cells and around 12 million for CD8+ cells.

Points the paper makes about the study in general: Between patients and healthy controls, no significant difference in CD8+ Simpson's diversity was found (P=0.060). Around 31 CD8+ CDR3 sequences were shared between patients and controls but appeared highly expressed in patients and within their immunodominant clones.

The study deep-sequenced TCR repertoires of sorted CD4+ and CD8+ blood T cells from severe aplastic anemia patients and healthy subjects. Ficoll-Paque density gradient centrifugation was used to isolate peripheral blood mononuclear cells. CD4+ and CD8+ T cells were sorted by FACS or magnetic beads before DNA extraction. TCR beta VDJ combination and CDR3 sequence profiling used genomic DNA as the template. An Illumina HiSeq 2000 was the platform used for TCR repertoire sequencing. The paper's data handling went like this. Repertoires were assessed using TRBV/TRBJ rearrangement plots, CDR3 size and DJ length profiles, and Simpson's diversity index. The most abundant DNA sequence in the deep sequencing data was defined as the immunodominant clone. CDR3 amino acid sequences were checked for sharing between subjects and were compared against published repertoires and the VDJdb database. TCRdb handled the public reads itself, with Q25 trimming in fastp and clone calling in MiXCR, and kept productive beta chains. Rows are unified per CDR3 protein, each entry keeping the most common DNA and genes. The V and J calls were determined by TCRdb, not by the authors. Within this sample are about 190,000 distinct CDR3 sequences, with approximately 52% of them counted one time only. The ten largest clonotypes hold about 15% of the sample.

Points on this clonotype: No antigen is known for it. Per-base quality was not reported, and no clone a single base away is much larger than it.

Sequencing was carried out using sorted CD4+, CD8+, or CD8+CD57+ T cells (not recorded which) from PBMCs. The origin of this receptor is a human donor in good health, serving as a control.

The nucleotide sequence is given as TGTGCCAGCAGTGAAGATTTGGGGGGGTATGGCTACACCTTC. Translated, this gives CASSEDLGGYGYTF. The V and J genes are TRBV2 and TRBJ1-2; 5 matching bases give a weak D call of TRBD1. The CDR3 numbers 14 residues from cysteine through phenylalanine. CDR3 DNA only is kept here, 42 bases in frame from base 1. Looking up the germline V gene yields CDR1 SNHLY and CDR2 FYNNEI. The germline ends are 11 bases apart after V is trimmed by 1 base and J by 5 bases.